Following are 23 T cell receptor beta chains from one sample sequenced in a study of blood T cell repertoires in COVID-19. The table came from immunoSEQ multiplex PCR; TCRdb's copy has only in-frame clones and leaves some out. The table has 250,000 to 350,000 clones, roughly 84% seen once; the top ten hold more than 1.4%. The sequencing sample was made of peripheral blood. These receptors all come from a human donor with COVID-19, enrolled during active disease. The donor label of this sample is uncertain.

This chain uses TRBV6-6 with TRBJ1-1; 7 bases fit TRBD1. The CDR3 totals 15 residues. The germline V gene encodes CDR1 MNHNY and CDR2 SVGAGI (reference sequence). The V and J ends lost 8 bases and 1 base, in that order; junction bases with no gene match: 10. The CDR3 DNA sequence: TGTGCCAGCCTTTACTCGGGACAGTCGAACACTGAAGCTTTCTTT. Amino acid sequence: CASLYSGQSNTEAFF.

This clone occurred once. The chain recombines TRBV5-1 with TRBJ2-7, with a possible D match to TRBD2 (5 bases). Germline CDR1 and CDR2: SGHRS and YFSETQ. The V end was cut by 0 bases, the J end by 4 bases, with 11 bases between. The CDR3 is made up of 14 amino acids. This CDR3 is CASSLDLAAYEQYF. In DNA, the CDR3 is TGCGCCAGCAGCTTGGACCTAGCAGCTTACGAGCAGTACTTC.

The gene calls are TRBV10-3 and TRBJ1-5; 7 bases line up with TRBD1. The trim removed 6 bases at V and 5 bases at J, leaving 7 bases unmatched. There are 14 residues in the CDR3. Per germline, CDR1 ENHRY and CDR2 SYGVKD. The CDR3 reads CAISGTDVYQPQHF. The CDR3 DNA sequence: TGTGCCATCAGCGGGACAGACGTGTATCAGCCCCAGCATTTT.

The chain carries TRBV5-1 and TRBJ1-2, with 10 positions matching TRBD1. The J segment lost 10 bases and the V segment lost 3 bases, leaving 3 bases of the junction unmatched. The V gene's germline CDR1 is SGHRS and CDR2 YFSETQ. The CDR3 runs 12 residues. CDR3 residues: CASSWTGGNYTF. CDR3 DNA: TGCGCCAGCAGCTGGACAGGGGGTAACTACACCTTC.

This clone came up a few times. The chain uses TRBV10-1 and TRBJ2-7, with 7 bases lining up with TRBD2. This CDR3 comprises 14 residues. Germline V gene data show CDR1 as WNHNN and CDR2 as SYGVQD (reference sequence). Trimming cost V 2 bases and J 6 bases; bases outside gene matches: 7. CDR3 loop: CASSETAGVGEQYF. Written as DNA, the CDR3 is TGCGCCAGCAGTGAGACGGCGGGAGTAGGCGAGCAGTACTTC.

The chain is built from TRBV5-4 and TRBJ1-1; no clear D gene. The CDR3 is made up of 14 amino acids. V was shortened by 2 bases and J by 1 base, with 9 bases between the two germline ends. Germline CDR1 and CDR2: SGHNT and YYREEE (reference sequence). CDR3 coding DNA: TGTGCCAGCAGCTTTGACGGAGAGAACACTGAAGCTTTCTTT. As protein: CASSFDGENTEAFF.

This clone was seen at least ten times. This chain connects TRBV2 to TRBJ1-4; TRBD1 matches 8 bases. The germline V gene encodes CDR1 SNHLY and CDR2 FYNNEI. This CDR3 is built from 14 residues. V trimming: 5 bases; J trimming: 6 bases; junction bases outside the gene matches: 5. CDR3 coding DNA: TGTGCCAGCAGTCCGGACAGGGCCGATGAAAAACTGTTTTTT. As protein: CASSPDRADEKLFF. The variable domain in full, completed from reference TRBV2 and TRBJ1-4, reads EPEVTQTPSHQVTQMGQEVILRCVPISNHLYFYWYRQILGQKVEFLVSFYNNEISEKSEIFDDQFSVERPDGSNFTLKIRSTKLEDSAMYFCASSPDRADEKLFFGSGTQLSVL.

The chain links TRBV19 to TRBJ1-5; 9 nucleotides agree with TRBD1. The CDR3 loop spans 18 amino acids. Trimming cost V 3 bases and J 2 bases; bases outside gene matches: 11. The germline V gene has CDR1 LNHDA and CDR2 SQIVND (reference sequence). The CDR3 reads CASSIPDRGTIGNQPQHF. The CDR3 nucleotides read TGTGCCAGTAGTATCCCGGACAGGGGTACTATTGGCAATCAGCCCCAGCATTTT.

The gene calls are TRBV2 and TRBJ2-2; weak D call: TRBD1 (6 bases). Germline CDR1 is SNHLY and CDR2 is FYNNEI. This CDR3 contains 14 residues. Trimming left V 8 bases short and J 5 bases short, with 15 bases between. CDR3 DNA sequence: TGTGCCAGCCAGGAAAACAGGGTTACCGGGGAGCTGTTTTTT. Its translation: CASQENRVTGELFF.

V is TRBV28 and J is TRBJ2-3; 7 nucleotides agree with TRBD2. Looked up from germline, CDR1 is MDHEN and CDR2 is SYDVKM. The J segment lost 2 bases and the V segment lost 8 bases, leaving 4 bases of the junction unmatched. CDR3 length equals 13 residues. DNA of the CDR3: TGTGCCAGCCTAAGCGGGGACACAGATACGCAGTATTTT. This encodes CASLSGDTDTQYF.

The chain carries TRBV12-3 or TRBV12-4 and TRBJ1-2; D remains ambiguous. The CDR3 covers 13 residues. Trimming pared 4 bases from V and 7 bases from J, leaving 13 bases between. CDR3 in amino acids: CASSSNRHLGYTF. The DNA for the CDR3 is TGTGCCAGCAGTTCCAATCGACATCTTGGCTACACCTTC.

The chain carries TRBV3-1 (or the pseudogene TRBV3-2) and TRBJ2-7; TRBD2 matches at 10 bases. The trim removed 1 base at V and 3 bases at J, leaving 6 bases unmatched. This CDR3 has 16 amino acids. Germline lookup yields CDR1 LGHDT and CDR2 YNNKEL (reference sequence). CDR3: CASSQAPLAGIYEQYF. In DNA form, the CDR3 reads TGTGCCAGCAGCCAAGCCCCACTAGCGGGGATCTACGAGCAGTACTTC.

This clone was recorded only once. This chain connects TRBV5-6 to TRBJ2-3; 8 nucleotides match TRBD1. The ends lost 5 bases at V and 2 bases at J; junction bases unmatched: 7. The germline gives CDR1 SGHDT, CDR2 YYEEEE. This CDR3 is 15 amino acids long. In nucleotides, the CDR3 is TGTGCCAGCAGTCCAGGGACAGGTTACACAGATACGCAGTATTTT. Translating gives CASSPGTGYTDTQYF.

The chain recombines TRBV6-6 with TRBJ2-5; possible D gene TRBD2, 6 bases. V dropped 0 bases and J dropped 5 bases, with 13 bases sitting between them. The CDR3 consists of 15 residues. The V gene's germline CDR1 is MNHNY and CDR2 SVGAGI (reference sequence). As DNA, the CDR3 is TGTGCCAGCAGTTACTCGACTAGGGCCCAGGAGACCCAGTACTTC. Its translation: CASSYSTRAQETQYF.

This chain joins TRBV5-4 and TRBJ2-1, with 8 bases identical to TRBD2. Germline lookup yields CDR1 SGHNT and CDR2 YYREEE (reference sequence). V shed 3 bases and J 5 bases; nucleotides not matched to a gene: 7. This CDR3 is 15 amino acids long. The CDR3 bases are TGTGCCAGCAGCTCGGGACTAGACGGGAACAATGAGCAGTTCTTC. Protein: CASSSGLDGNNEQFF.

The rearrangement joins TRBV11-3 to TRBJ2-1, with 8 positions matching TRBD2. Unmatched junction bases numbered 6, after V lost 1 base and J lost 7 bases. Germline V gene data show CDR1 as SGHNT and CDR2 as YENEEA. The CDR3 loop spans 15 amino acids. CDR3: CASSLGAGVGNEQFF. CDR3 DNA sequence: TGTGCCAGCAGCTTAGGAGCGGGAGTTGGAAATGAGCAGTTCTTC.

V is TRBV3-1 (or the pseudogene TRBV3-2) and J is TRBJ1-2, with 8 bases matching TRBD1. V was pared by 5 bases and J by 2 bases, with 4 bases of the junction left unmatched. This CDR3 is 14 amino acids long. Germline V gene data show CDR1 as LGHDT and CDR2 as YNNKEL (reference sequence). For the CDR3, the DNA is TGTGCCAGCAGCTATTGGACAGGGAACTATGGCTACACCTTC. Translated: CASSYWTGNYGYTF.

The chain has TRBV6-5 and TRBJ2-2, with 7 bases aligning to TRBD2. CDR3 length: 14 residues. Germline V gives CDR1 MNHEY, CDR2 SVGAGI. V shed 11 bases, J shed 1 base, and the junction held 7 bases outside the gene matches. In DNA, the CDR3 is TGTGCCTCAGACCCGGGGGGGAACACCGGGGAGCTGTTTTTT. Protein sequence: CASDPGGNTGELFF.

The rearrangement links TRBV11-3 to TRBJ2-3; 9 nucleotides match TRBD2. CDR3 length equals 15 residues. Germline lookup yields CDR1 SGHNT and CDR2 YENEEA. V dropped 3 bases and J dropped 6; count of bases not matched to a gene: 7. CDR3 DNA: TGTGCCAGCAGCTTGAGGTTAGCGGGAGAGGATACGCAGTATTTT. It yields the protein CASSLRLAGEDTQYF.

This chain uses TRBV30 with TRBJ1-6; D is unresolved. Germline assignment: CDR1 GTSNPN and CDR2 SVGIG (reference sequence). This CDR3 contains 11 residues. Trimming pared 5 bases from V and 7 bases from J, leaving 6 bases between. The CDR3 DNA follows: TGTGCCTGGCGCAGAAATTCACCCCTCCACTTT. Translating gives CAWRRNSPLHF.

This clone was counted only a few times. The V and J genes are TRBV5-5 and TRBJ1-2; possibly TRBD1 for D (5 bases). The CDR3 loop spans 14 amino acids. The V gene's germline CDR1 is SGHKS and CDR2 YYEKEE (reference sequence). The germline V and J ends were trimmed by 3 bases and 8 bases, with 17 bases remaining between them. The CDR3 protein is CASSSGLNSGGYTF. The CDR3 DNA reads as TGTGCCAGCAGCTCGGGACTCAACTCTGGGGGCTACACCTTC.

The chain has TRBV28 and TRBJ2-7; 9 bases are a match to TRBD1. V lost 1 base, J lost 1 base, and 5 bases stayed unmatched. This CDR3 spans 16 amino acids. The germline V gene has CDR1 MDHEN and CDR2 SYDVKM. The CDR3 nucleotides read TGTGCCAGCAGTTTATACGGGACAGGGAGATCCTACGAGCAGTACTTC. Its translation: CASSLYGTGRSYEQYF.

This chain connects TRBV28 to TRBJ1-6; weak D call: TRBD1 (6 bases). V dropped 2 bases and J dropped 9 bases, with 17 bases sitting between them. Germline V gives CDR1 MDHEN, CDR2 SYDVKM. The CDR3 length is 16 residues. The CDR3 DNA is TGTGCCAGCAGTTTAAGCGTAGGGGCAGGGGCTTCACCCCTCCACTTT. Residues: CASSLSVGAGASPLHF.